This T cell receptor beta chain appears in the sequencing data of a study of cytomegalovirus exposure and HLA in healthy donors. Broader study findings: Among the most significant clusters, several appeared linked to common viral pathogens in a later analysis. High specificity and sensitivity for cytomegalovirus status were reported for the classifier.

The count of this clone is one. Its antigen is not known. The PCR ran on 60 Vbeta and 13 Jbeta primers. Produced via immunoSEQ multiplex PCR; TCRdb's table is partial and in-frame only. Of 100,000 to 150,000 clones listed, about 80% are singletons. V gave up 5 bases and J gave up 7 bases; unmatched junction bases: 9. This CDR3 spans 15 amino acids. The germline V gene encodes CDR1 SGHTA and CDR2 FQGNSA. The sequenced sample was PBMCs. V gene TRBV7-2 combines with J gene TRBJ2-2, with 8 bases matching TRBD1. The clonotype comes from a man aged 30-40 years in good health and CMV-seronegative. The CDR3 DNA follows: TGTGCCAGCAGCCGACGACAGGGGTTTGGCGGGGAGCTGTTTTTT. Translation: CASSRRQGFGGELFF. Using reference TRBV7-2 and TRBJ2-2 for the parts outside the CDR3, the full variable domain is GAGVSQSPSNKVTEKGKDVELRCDPISGHTALYWYRQSLGQGLEFLIYFQGNSAPDKSGLPSDRFSAERTGGSVSTLTIQRTQQEDSAVYLCASSRRQGFGGELFFGEGSRLTVL.